This T cell receptor (beta chain) was captured by sequencing in a study of blood T cell repertoires in COVID-19. Whole-study context: Sources were T cells, B-cell-depleted T cells, or PBMCs; the material itself was cDNA or gDNA.

This CDR3 spans 15 amino acids. CDR1 SGHRS and CDR2 YFSETQ come from the germline V gene. V lost 1 base, J lost 2 bases, and 12 bases lay in between. Profiled with immunoSEQ multiplex PCR; TCRdb holds only in-frame clones, not every one. Among hundreds of thousands of clones listed, around 85% were seen once. This TCR came from a young woman with acute or convalescent COVID-19. Sequencing input: peripheral blood. V usage is TRBV5-1 and J usage is TRBJ1-1; D call uncertain. The CDR3 DNA reads as TGCGCCAGCAGCTTGTTTGGGGAGGAAAACACTGAAGCTTTCTTT. Its protein is CASSLFGEENTEAFF.